The clone carrying this T cell receptor beta chain was observed a few times. This sample stems from a study of blood T cell repertoires in COVID-19. The protocol was immunoSEQ multiplex PCR, while the TCRdb copy is restricted to in-frame clones and leaves out a portion. The sample gives 310,000 or so clones, 86% of which show up once; about 10% is in the top ten. The cohort comprised adults aged about 18 to 90 years residing in 24 US areas. Germline V gene sequence: CDR1 LGHNA, CDR2 YNFKEQ. Trimming left V 4 bases short and J 3 bases short, with 12 bases between. The CDR3 runs to 14 residues. J is TRBJ1-1 and V is TRBV4-2, with D unresolved. Sequenced sample: PBMCs or T cells enriched from blood (not recorded which). This receptor was identified in a woman in her late teens or twenties who had recovered from COVID-19. DNA for the CDR3: TGTGCCAGCAGCCTCCCTTCCTTGTACACTGAAGCTTTCTTT. It specifies CASSLPSLYTEAFF.